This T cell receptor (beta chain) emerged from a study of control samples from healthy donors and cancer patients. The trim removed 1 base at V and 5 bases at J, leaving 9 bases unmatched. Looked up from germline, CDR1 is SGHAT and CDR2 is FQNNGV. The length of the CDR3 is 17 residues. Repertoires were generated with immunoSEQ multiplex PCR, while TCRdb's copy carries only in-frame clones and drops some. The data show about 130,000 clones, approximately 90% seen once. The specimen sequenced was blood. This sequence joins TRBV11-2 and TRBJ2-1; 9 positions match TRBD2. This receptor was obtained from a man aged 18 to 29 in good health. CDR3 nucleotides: TGTGCCAGCAGCTTAGTTGGGGCGCGGGGGGGGCACAATGAGCAGTTCTTC. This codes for CASSLVGARGGHNEQFF.